The clone carrying this T cell receptor beta chain rates as medium-sized (0.01 to 0.1%). Its specificity is unknown. This specimen belongs to a study of response to subunit inactivated influenza vaccine. Study-wide results and limits: The authors put forward the suggestion that each seasonal influenza vaccination may bring in only a limited number of new T cells.

Each CDR3 protein is one row after TCRdb ran MiXCR on the RT-PCR reads. Here the sample spans 150,000 or so distinct CDR3 sequences, about 10% being singletons. Source: CD8+ T cells sorted from PBMCs, taken approximately 25 months after vaccination. This TCR was sampled from a man aged 50-75 years who received an inactivated influenza vaccine.

The CDR3 region has the DNA TGTGCCAGCAGACCCGGAACAGCTTACAATGAGCAGTTCTTC. This encodes CASRPGTAYNEQFF. The chain links TRBV27 to TRBJ2-1; D not resolved. This CDR3 has 14 amino acids. Trimming stripped 6 bases from V and 4 bases from J, with 13 bases between. Per the germline V gene, CDR1 is MNHEY and CDR2 is SMNVEV (reference sequence).